This TCR beta chain was captured in a study of PD-1 blockade in classical Hodgkin lymphoma. Overall study results and limits: Healthy donors were reported to have higher baseline TCR diversity than newly diagnosed patients.

Notes on this clone: Its antigen is not known.

Per germline, CDR1 SGHRS and CDR2 YFSETQ. Trimming at V came to 5 bases and at J to 0 bases, leaving 4 bases not matched to a gene. The CDR3 has 15 residues. Relapses following autologous stem cell transplantation were seen in all patients, with brentuximab vedotin exposure varying. Clones were sequenced by immunoSEQ multiplex PCR, and TCRdb holds only the in-frame ones, with some missing. The table includes roughly 38,000 clones, roughly nine tenths detected once. The specimen comprised peripheral blood mononuclear cells (PBMCs), sampled before the second cycle of nivolumab. V is TRBV5-1 and J is TRBJ2-2; 7 positions match TRBD1. The receptor comes from a human donor with classical Hodgkin lymphoma. The CDR3 region has the DNA TGCGCCAGCAGACTAAGGGGGCCGAACACCGGGGAGCTGTTTTTT. This encodes CASRLRGPNTGELFF.